One and the same sample provided the 20 T cell receptor beta chains below, sequenced in a study of CD8+ T cells in alopecia areata. Extracted RNA was reverse transcribed into cDNA, the sequencing template. Assay used: immunoSEQ multiplex PCR; TCRdb lists only in-frame clones, some missing. The table shows hundreds of thousands of clones, with more than 45% occurring only once. This specimen consisted of CD4+ T cells sorted from blood, obtained at week 0. The receptors were gathered from a human donor with alopecia areata.

The V gene is TRBV7-9, the J gene TRBJ2-2, with unresolved D. CDR1 SEHNR and CDR2 FQNEAQ come from the germline V gene (reference sequence). There are 16 residues in the CDR3. Trimming left V 5 bases short and J 0 bases short, with 13 bases between. The CDR3 coding sequence is TGTGCCAGCAGCCCCCACAGTCCCTCGAACACCGGGGAGCTGTTTTTT. Translation: CASSPHSPSNTGELFF.

This clone came up a few times. The rearrangement joins TRBV2 to TRBJ1-6, with a weak D call TRBD1 (6 bases). CDR1 SNHLY and CDR2 FYNNEI come from the germline V gene. With 2 bases removed from V and 13 bases from J, the gap between germline ends came to 18 bases. This CDR3 is built from 15 residues. CDR3: CASSEFGSGGRPLHF. DNA for the CDR3: TGTGCCAGCAGTGAATTTGGATCCGGGGGGCGTCCCCTCCACTTT.

A few counts support this clone. V is TRBV7-3 and J is TRBJ2-4; 10 bases fit TRBD1. Germline V lookup: CDR1 SGHTA, CDR2 FQGTGA. CDR3 length equals 15 residues. Losses at the gene ends were 0 bases for V and 8 bases for J; bases not matched to a gene: 4. The CDR3 bases are TGTGCCAGCAGCTTAACCGGACAGGGGGGAGACATTCAGTACTTC. It codes for CASSLTGQGGDIQYF.

The V and J genes are TRBV4-1 and TRBJ2-4; D perhaps matches TRBD1 (7 bases). Per germline, CDR1 MGHRA and CDR2 YSYEKL. V was clipped by 4 bases and J by 0 bases, with 13 bases between them. The CDR3 runs to 16 residues. This CDR3 is CASSRGTALAKNIQYF. CDR3 DNA: TGCGCCAGCAGCCGCGGGACAGCTCTAGCCAAAAACATTCAGTACTTC.

CDR3 in amino acids: CASSQARDYLYEQYF. In nucleotides, the CDR3 is TGTGCCAGCAGCCAAGCCCGGGACTACCTGTACGAGCAGTACTTC. This chain links TRBV4-2 with TRBJ2-7; 7 bases are shared with TRBD2. CDR3 length equals 15 residues. Losses at the gene ends were 1 base for V and 4 bases for J; bases not matched to a gene: 7. CDR1 and CDR2 from the germline V gene are LGHNA and YNFKEQ.

The V gene is TRBV4-1, the J gene TRBJ2-4, with 8 bases matching TRBD1. Germline V CDR1 and CDR2: MGHRA, YSYEKL. The CDR3 sequence is 15 residues long. Losses at the gene ends were 2 bases for V and 6 bases for J; bases not matched to a gene: 6. The CDR3 DNA reads as TGCGCCAGCAGCCAACCAGGGACAGGAGGAAACATTCAGTACTTC. Amino acids: CASSQPGTGGNIQYF.

This clone was observed once. The chain combines TRBV9 with TRBJ2-2; D gene ambiguous. The CDR3 is made up of 13 amino acids. V was cut by 3 bases and J by 5 bases, with 8 bases left in between. Looked up from germline, CDR1 is SGDLS and CDR2 is YYNGEE. The CDR3 DNA sequence: TGTGCCAGCAGCGGAGGACGAACCGGGGAGCTGTTTTTT. Translating gives CASSGGRTGELFF.

V and J are TRBV29-1 and TRBJ1-1, with a weak D call TRBD1 (5 bases). Trimming stripped 1 base from V and 2 bases from J, with 11 bases between. There are 14 residues in the CDR3. From germline, CDR1 is SQVTM and CDR2 ANQGSEA. As DNA, the CDR3 is TGCAGCGTTGAAGGAGAGGGGAGTAACACTGAAGCTTTCTTT. Its protein is CSVEGEGSNTEAFF. The full variable domain, its missing parts supplied by reference TRBV29-1 and TRBJ1-1, is SAVISQKPSRDICQRGTSLTIQCQVDSQVTMMFWYRQQPGQSLTLIATANQGSEATYESGFVIDKFPISRPNLTFSTLTVSNMSPEDSSIYLCSVEGEGSNTEAFFGQGTRLTVV.

The table lists this clone with a few counts. V gene TRBV5-4 combines with J gene TRBJ2-7; either TRBD1 or TRBD2 may fit D (5 bases each). CDR3 size: 11 residues. V was pared by 6 bases and J by 6 bases, with 10 bases between. Germline V gene data show CDR1 as SGHNT and CDR2 as YYREEE (reference sequence). CDR3 in DNA: TGTGCCAGCACTTCGGGGCGCGAGCAGTACTTC. Encoded protein: CASTSGREQYF.

This chain uses TRBV5-6 with TRBJ1-2; unclear D gene. Germline CDR1 and CDR2: SGHDT and YYEEEE. The CDR3 is 15 residues long. V lost 4 bases to trimming and J lost 0 bases, with 13 bases between them. CDR3 loop: CASSLPQRSNYGYTF. The CDR3 nucleotides read TGTGCCAGCAGCCTGCCCCAGCGATCTAACTATGGCTACACCTTC.

The gene calls are TRBV9 and TRBJ2-3; 8 nucleotides match TRBD2. The germline V gene encodes CDR1 SGDLS and CDR2 YYNGEE. V was pared by 3 bases and J by 4 bases, with 10 bases of the junction left unmatched. The CDR3 is 16 amino acids. CDR3 nucleotide sequence: TGTGCCAGCAGCGGGCGGGGGGTTCTAACAGCAGATACGCAGTATTTT. Protein sequence: CASSGRGVLTADTQYF.

The chain links TRBV6-5 to TRBJ2-1; D might be TRBD1 (5 bases). CDR3 length: 15 amino acids. CDR1 is MNHEY and CDR2 is SVGAGI in the germline V gene. V was pared by 2 bases and J by 6 bases, with 14 bases between. The chain's CDR3 is CASSYRTQGGNEQFF. The CDR3 nucleotides read TGTGCCAGCAGTTACCGGACGCAGGGCGGCAATGAGCAGTTCTTC.

This rearrangement joins TRBV29-1 to TRBJ1-1; D might be TRBD1 (5 bases). CDR1 is SQVTM, CDR2 ANQGSEA, per germline. This CDR3 is 12 amino acids long. Trimming left V 3 bases short and J 2 bases short, with 7 bases between. The CDR3 spells CSVEGENTEAFF. The CDR3 DNA follows: TGCAGCGTTGAGGGGGAAAACACTGAAGCTTTCTTT.

This rearrangement joins TRBV30 to TRBJ1-1, with TRBD1 as a possible D gene (5 bases). Trimming left V 2 bases short and J 1 base short, with 11 bases between. The length of the CDR3 is 14 residues. Germline lookup yields CDR1 GTSNPN and CDR2 SVGIG (reference sequence). The CDR3 sequence: CAWSSDSWNTEAFF. The CDR3, as DNA: TGTGCCTGGAGTAGCGACAGCTGGAACACTGAAGCTTTCTTT.

CDR3: CASSLGRAVEKLFF. Here the CDR3 DNA reads TGTGCCAGCAGCTTGGGCCGGGCGGTTGAAAAACTGTTTTTT. J is TRBJ1-4 and V is TRBV7-8; unclear D gene. The V gene lost 3 bases and the J gene lost 7 bases, with 12 bases spanning the gap. The CDR3 contains 14 residues. Germline lookup yields CDR1 SGHVS and CDR2 FQNEAQ.

This rearrangement joins TRBV29-1 to TRBJ1-2, with D unresolved. V gave up 4 bases and J gave up 0 bases, with 3 bases separating them. CDR1 is SQVTM and CDR2 is ANQGSEA in the germline V gene. The CDR3 runs 11 residues. The CDR3 is CSVVTNYGYTF. The CDR3 DNA reads TGCAGCGTTGTTACTAACTATGGCTACACCTTC.

The rearrangement joins TRBV30 to TRBJ2-5; D unresolved. In germline, CDR1 is GTSNPN, CDR2 SVGIG (reference sequence). V dropped 3 bases and J dropped 7 bases, with 12 bases sitting between them. The CDR3 length is 12 residues. The CDR3 is CAWSSSPGTQYF. CDR3 bases: TGTGCCTGGAGCTCATCCCCAGGGACCCAGTACTTC.

The V and J genes are TRBV12-5 and TRBJ2-7; no reliable D call. The germline V gene encodes CDR1 LGHNT and CDR2 FRNRAP. The length of the CDR3 is 15 residues. Trimming shortened V by 0 bases and J by 3 bases, and 12 bases separated the two germline ends. The CDR3 DNA follows: TGTGCTAGTGGTTTGGTACTTTTAGAGAGCTACGAGCAGTACTTC. This encodes CASGLVLLESYEQYF. The full variable domain, in which reference TRBV12-5 and TRBJ2-7 provide the parts outside the CDR3, is DARVTQTPRHKVTEMGQEVTMRCQPILGHNTVFWYRQTMMQGLELLAYFRNRAPLDDSGMPKDRFSAEMPDATLATLKIQPSEPRDSAVYFCASGLVLLESYEQYFGPGTRLTVT.

In DNA form, the CDR3 reads TGTGCCTGGGGAGGCGGGGGCATGATGAACACTGAAGCTTTCTTT. It yields the protein CAWGGGGMMNTEAFF. V and J are TRBV30 and TRBJ1-1; possibly TRBD1 for D (6 bases). This CDR3 has 15 amino acids. Germline V gives CDR1 GTSNPN, CDR2 SVGIG (reference sequence). The ends were cut back, 5 bases at V and 0 bases at J, with 16 bases in the middle.

In this sample, this clone turned up a few times. The V gene is TRBV5-1, the J gene TRBJ2-2; TRBD1 matches 8 bases. This CDR3 is built from 14 residues. The V segment lost 1 base and the J segment 6 bases; nucleotides outside the gene matches: 2. Germline values: CDR1 SGHRS, CDR2 YFSETQ. The CDR3 sequence: CASSLRTGSGELFF. The CDR3 region has the DNA TGCGCCAGCAGCTTGCGGACAGGGTCCGGGGAGCTGTTTTTT.